This TCR beta chain was recovered during a study of CD8 T cells in Susac syndrome. Study-wide points: TCR sequencing and HLA analysis covered a relatively small number of individuals.

Remarks on this clonotype: The antigen remains undetermined.

CDR1 GTSNPN and CDR2 SVGIG come from the germline V gene (reference sequence). The CDR3 totals 13 residues. Between the trimmed V and J ends, which lost 0 bases and 11 bases, there was a span of 16 bases. In blood CD8+ and CD4+ T cells, TCR beta underwent sequencing. Random hexamers were used to reverse transcribe the RNA input (about 0.5 to 1 ug). Multiplex PCR with immunoSEQ amplified the TCR beta CDR3 across 54 Vbeta and 13 Jbeta. TCRdb recomputed calls from the immunoSEQ multiplex PCR reads with MiXCR, one row per CDR3 protein. The sample shows around 270,000 distinct CDR3 sequences, almost 85% of them seen only once.

The TCR was taken from a human donor with multiple sclerosis. Sequenced sample: CD8+ T cells from PBMCs. The J gene is TRBJ1-1, the V gene TRBV30; D unresolved. This chain's CDR3 is CAWSVQAWRGAFF. CDR3 in DNA: TGTGCCTGGAGTGTGCAGGCGTGGAGAGGGGCTTTCTTT.